This entry features one T cell receptor (beta chain) sequence. Trimming removed 5 bases from V and 2 bases from J; junction bases left unmatched: 9. Germline-derived CDR1 and CDR2 are LNHDA and SQIVND (reference sequence). CDR3 length: 15 residues. This sample stems from a study of blood T cell repertoires in COVID-19. The overall study: Samples came from the United States, Italy and Spain, spanning acute and convalescent COVID-19.

TCRdb keeps only in-frame clones here, not all; method: immunoSEQ multiplex PCR. This table has 23,000 or so clones, roughly 80% appearing once. Sequences were obtained from peripheral blood. The chain links TRBV19 to TRBJ2-7; TRBD1 matches at 7 bases. The TCR comes from a man aged 40-50 years with acute or convalescent COVID-19. CDR3 coding DNA: TGTGCCAGTAGTCCACCAGAAGGGGGCCCCTACGAGCAGTACTTC. Translated: CASSPPEGGPYEQYF.